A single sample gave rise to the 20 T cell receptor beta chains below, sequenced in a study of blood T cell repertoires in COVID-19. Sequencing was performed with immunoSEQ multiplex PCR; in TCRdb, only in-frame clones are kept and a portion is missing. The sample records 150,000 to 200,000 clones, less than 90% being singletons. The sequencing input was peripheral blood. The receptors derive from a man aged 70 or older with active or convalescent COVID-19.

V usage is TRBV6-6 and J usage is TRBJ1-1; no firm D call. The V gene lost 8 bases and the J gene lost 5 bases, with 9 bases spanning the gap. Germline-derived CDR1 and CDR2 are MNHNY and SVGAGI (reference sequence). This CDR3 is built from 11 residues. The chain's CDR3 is CASGQRTEAFF. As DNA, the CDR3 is TGTGCCAGCGGTCAGCGAACTGAAGCTTTCTTT.

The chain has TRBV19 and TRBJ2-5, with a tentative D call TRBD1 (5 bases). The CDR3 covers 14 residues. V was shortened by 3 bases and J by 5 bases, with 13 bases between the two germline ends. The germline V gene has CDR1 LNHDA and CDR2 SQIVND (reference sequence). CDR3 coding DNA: TGTGCCAGTAGTATTAGGTCAGGGTTGGAGACCCAGTACTTC. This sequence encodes CASSIRSGLETQYF. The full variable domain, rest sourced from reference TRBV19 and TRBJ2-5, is DGGITQSPKYLFRKEGQNVTLSCEQNLNHDAMYWYRQDPGQGLRLIYYSQIVNDFQKGDIAEGYSVSREKKESFPLTVTSAQKNPTAFYLCASSIRSGLETQYFGPGTRLLVL.

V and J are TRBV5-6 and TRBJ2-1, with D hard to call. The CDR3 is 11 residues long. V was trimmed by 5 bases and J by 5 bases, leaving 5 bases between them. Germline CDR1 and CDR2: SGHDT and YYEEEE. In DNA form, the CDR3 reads TGTGCCAGCAGACATAACAATGAGCAGTTCTTC. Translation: CASRHNNEQFF.

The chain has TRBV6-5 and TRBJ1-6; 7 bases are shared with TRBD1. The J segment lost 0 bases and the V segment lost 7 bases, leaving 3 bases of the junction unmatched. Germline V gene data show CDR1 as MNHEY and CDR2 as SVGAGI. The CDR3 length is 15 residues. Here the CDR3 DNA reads TGTGCCAGCAAGGCAGGGGGCTCCTATAATTCACCCCTCCACTTT. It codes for CASKAGGSYNSPLHF.

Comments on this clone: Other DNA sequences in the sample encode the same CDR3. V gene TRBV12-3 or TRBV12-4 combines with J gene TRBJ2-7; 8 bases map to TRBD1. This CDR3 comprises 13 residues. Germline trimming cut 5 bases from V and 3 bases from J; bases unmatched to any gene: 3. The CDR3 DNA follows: TGTGCCAGCAGTCCCGGGACAGGCTACGAGCAGTACTTC. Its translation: CASSPGTGYEQYF.

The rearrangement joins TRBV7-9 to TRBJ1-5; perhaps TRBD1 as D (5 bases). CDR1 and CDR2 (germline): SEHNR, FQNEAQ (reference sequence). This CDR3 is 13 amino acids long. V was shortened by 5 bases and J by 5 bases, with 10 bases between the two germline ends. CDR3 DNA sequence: TGTGCCAGCAGCCAAGGGGAATATCAGCCCCAGCATTTT. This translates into CASSQGEYQPQHF.

DNA for the CDR3: TGCAGCGTGGGACTTTGGGATACGCAGTATTTT. This codes for CSVGLWDTQYF. The genes are TRBV29-1 and TRBJ2-3; possibly TRBD2 for D (6 bases). V was trimmed by 6 bases and J by 6 bases, leaving 10 bases between them. From germline, CDR1 is SQVTM and CDR2 ANQGSEA. This CDR3 contains 11 residues.

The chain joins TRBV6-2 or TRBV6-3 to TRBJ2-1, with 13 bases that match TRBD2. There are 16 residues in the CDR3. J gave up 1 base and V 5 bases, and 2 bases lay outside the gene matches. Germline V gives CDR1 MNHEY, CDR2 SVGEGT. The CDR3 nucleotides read TGTGCCAGCAGTAGACTAGCGGGAGGTTCCTACAATGAGCAGTTCTTC. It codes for CASSRLAGGSYNEQFF.

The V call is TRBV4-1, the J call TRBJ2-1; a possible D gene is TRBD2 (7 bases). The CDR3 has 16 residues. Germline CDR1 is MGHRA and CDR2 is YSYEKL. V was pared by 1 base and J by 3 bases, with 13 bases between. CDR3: CASSQGVGGRYNEQFF. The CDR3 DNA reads TGCGCCAGCAGCCAAGGGGTCGGGGGGCGCTACAATGAGCAGTTCTTC.

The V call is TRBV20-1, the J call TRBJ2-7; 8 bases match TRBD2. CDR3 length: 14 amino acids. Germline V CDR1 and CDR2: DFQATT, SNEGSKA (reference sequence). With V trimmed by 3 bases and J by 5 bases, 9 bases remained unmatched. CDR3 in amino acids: CSASVPGLGDEQYF. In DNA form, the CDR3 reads TGCAGTGCTAGTGTACCGGGACTAGGTGACGAGCAGTACTTC.

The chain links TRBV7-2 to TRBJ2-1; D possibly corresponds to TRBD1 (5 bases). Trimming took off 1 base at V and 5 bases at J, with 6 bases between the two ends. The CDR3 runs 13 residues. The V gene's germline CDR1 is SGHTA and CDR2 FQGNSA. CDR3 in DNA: TGTGCCAGCAGCTTAGGACAGAACAATGAGCAGTTCTTC. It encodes CASSLGQNNEQFF.

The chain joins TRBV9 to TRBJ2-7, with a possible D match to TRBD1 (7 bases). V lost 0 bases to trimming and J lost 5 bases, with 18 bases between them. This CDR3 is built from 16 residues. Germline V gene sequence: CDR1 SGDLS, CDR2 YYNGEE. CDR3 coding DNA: TGTGCCAGCAGCGTAGGATGGGTTGGAGGGGGCGACGAGCAGTACTTC. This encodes CASSVGWVGGGDEQYF.

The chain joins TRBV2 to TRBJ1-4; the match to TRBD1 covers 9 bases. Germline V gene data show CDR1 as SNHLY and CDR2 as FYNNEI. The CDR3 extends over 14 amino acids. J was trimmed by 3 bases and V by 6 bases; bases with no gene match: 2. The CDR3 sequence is CASSRQGANEKLFF. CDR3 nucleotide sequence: TGTGCCAGCAGCCGACAGGGGGCTAATGAAAAACTGTTTTTT.

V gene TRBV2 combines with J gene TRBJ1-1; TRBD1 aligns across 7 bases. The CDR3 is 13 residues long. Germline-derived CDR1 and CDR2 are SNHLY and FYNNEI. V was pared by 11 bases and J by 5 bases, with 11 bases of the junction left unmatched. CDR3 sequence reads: CAGRDSQRTEAFF. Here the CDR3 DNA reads TGTGCCGGACGGGACAGTCAACGGACTGAAGCTTTCTTT.

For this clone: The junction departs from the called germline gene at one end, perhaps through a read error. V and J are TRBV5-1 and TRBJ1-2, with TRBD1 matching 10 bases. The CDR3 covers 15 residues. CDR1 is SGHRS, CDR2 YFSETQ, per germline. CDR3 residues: CASSRWTGGNSGYTF. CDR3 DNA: TGCGCCAGCAGCAGATGGACAGGGGGAAACTCTGGCTACACCTTC.

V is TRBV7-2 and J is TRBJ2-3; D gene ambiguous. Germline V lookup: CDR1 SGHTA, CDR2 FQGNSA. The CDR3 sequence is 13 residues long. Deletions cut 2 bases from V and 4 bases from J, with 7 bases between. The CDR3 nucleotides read TGTGCCAGCAGCTTATGGGCTTCAGATACGCAGTATTTT. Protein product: CASSLWASDTQYF.

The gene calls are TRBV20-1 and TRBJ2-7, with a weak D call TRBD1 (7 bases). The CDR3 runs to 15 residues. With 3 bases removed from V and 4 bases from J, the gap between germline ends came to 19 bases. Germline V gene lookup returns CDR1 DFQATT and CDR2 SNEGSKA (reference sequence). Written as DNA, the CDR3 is TGCAGTGCTAGTCAAGGAAGGGACAGCGGGTACGAGCAGTACTTC. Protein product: CSASQGRDSGYEQYF.

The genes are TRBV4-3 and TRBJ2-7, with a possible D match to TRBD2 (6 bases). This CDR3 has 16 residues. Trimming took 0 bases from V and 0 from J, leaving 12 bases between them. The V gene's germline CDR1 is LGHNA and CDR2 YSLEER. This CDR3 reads CASSQESSGPSYEQYF. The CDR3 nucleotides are TGCGCCAGCAGCCAAGAGAGTAGCGGTCCCTCCTACGAGCAGTACTTC.

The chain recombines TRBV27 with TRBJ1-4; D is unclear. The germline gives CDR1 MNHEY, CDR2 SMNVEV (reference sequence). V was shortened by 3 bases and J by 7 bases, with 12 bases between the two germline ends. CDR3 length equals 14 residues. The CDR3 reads CASSFSSGFEKLFF. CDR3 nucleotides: TGTGCCAGCAGTTTCTCCTCGGGGTTTGAAAAACTGTTTTTT.

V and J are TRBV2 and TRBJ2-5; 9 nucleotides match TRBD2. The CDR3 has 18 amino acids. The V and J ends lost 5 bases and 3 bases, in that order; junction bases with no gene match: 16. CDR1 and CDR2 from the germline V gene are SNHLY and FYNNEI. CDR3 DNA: TGTGCCAGCAGTTCCGAGGCGGGCGGGAGGGGAGCGGAAGAGACCCAGTACTTC. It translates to CASSSEAGGRGAEETQYF. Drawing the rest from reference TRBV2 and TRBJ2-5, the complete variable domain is EPEVTQTPSHQVTQMGQEVILRCVPISNHLYFYWYRQILGQKVEFLVSFYNNEISEKSEIFDDQFSVERPDGSNFTLKIRSTKLEDSAMYFCASSSEAGGRGAEETQYFGPGTRLLVL.